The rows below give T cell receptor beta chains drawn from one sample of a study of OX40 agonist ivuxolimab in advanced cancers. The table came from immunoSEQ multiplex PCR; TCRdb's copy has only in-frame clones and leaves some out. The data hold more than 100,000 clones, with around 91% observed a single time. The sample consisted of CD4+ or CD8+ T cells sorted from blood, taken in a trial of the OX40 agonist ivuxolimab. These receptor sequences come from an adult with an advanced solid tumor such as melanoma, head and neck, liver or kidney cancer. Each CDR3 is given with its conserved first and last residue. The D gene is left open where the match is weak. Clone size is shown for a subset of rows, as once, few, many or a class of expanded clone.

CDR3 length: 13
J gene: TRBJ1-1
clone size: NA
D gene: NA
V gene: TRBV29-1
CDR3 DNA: TGCAGCGTTGAAATGACAGGGAACACTGAAGCTTTCTTT
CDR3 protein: CSVEMTGNTEAFF

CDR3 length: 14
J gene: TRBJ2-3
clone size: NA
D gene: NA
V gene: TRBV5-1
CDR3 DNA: TGCGCCAGCAGCTTGATTAAGGGGGTGGATACGCAGTATTTT
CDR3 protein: CASSLIKGVDTQYF

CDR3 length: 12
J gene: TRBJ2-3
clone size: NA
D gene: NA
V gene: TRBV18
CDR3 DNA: TGTGCCAGCTCACCCGGCACAGATACGCAGTATTTT
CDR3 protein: CASSPGTDTQYF

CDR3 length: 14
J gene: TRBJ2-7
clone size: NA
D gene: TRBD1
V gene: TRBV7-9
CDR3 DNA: TGTGCCAGCAGCTTGAACAGGGGGCACTACGAGCAGTACTTC
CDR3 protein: CASSLNRGHYEQYF

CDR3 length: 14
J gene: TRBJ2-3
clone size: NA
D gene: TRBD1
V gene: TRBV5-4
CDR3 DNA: TGTGCCAGCAGTAGGACAGGGGGCACAGATACGCAGTATTTT
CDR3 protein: CASSRTGGTDTQYF

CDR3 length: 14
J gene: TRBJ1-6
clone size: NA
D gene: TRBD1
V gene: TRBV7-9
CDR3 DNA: TGTGCCAGCAGCCCCAGACAGGGGAATTCACCCCTCCACTTT
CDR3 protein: CASSPRQGNSPLHF

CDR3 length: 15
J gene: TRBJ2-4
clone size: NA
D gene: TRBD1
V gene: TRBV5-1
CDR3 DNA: TGCGCCAGCAGCTTGGAAGGGGGCCCCAAAAACATTCAGTACTTC
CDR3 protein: CASSLEGGPKNIQYF

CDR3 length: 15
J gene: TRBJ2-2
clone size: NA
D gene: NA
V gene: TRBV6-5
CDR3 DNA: TGTGCCAGCAGTTATTTACAGGGTGGGACCGGGGAGCTGTTTTTT
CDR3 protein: CASSYLQGGTGELFF

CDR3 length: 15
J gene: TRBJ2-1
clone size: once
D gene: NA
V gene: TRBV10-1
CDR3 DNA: TGCGCCAGCAGTGAGTCGAGGGGTTCCTACAATGAGCAGTTCTTC
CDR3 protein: CASSESRGSYNEQFF

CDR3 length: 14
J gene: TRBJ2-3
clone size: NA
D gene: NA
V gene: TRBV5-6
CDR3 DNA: TGTGCCAGCAGACCTGGGAGTGGCACAGATACGCAGTATTTT
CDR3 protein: CASRPGSGTDTQYF

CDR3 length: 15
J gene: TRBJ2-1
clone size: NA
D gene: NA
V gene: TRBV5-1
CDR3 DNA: TGCGCCAGCAGCTTGGGTCCTGGGGGGTACAATGAGCAGTTCTTC
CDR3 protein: CASSLGPGGYNEQFF

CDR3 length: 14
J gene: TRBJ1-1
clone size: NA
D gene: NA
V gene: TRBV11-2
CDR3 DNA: TGTGCCAGCAGCTTAGGCCCCTATAACACTGAAGCTTTCTTT
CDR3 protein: CASSLGPYNTEAFF

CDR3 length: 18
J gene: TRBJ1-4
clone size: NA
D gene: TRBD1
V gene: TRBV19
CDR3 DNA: TGTGCCAGTAGCAAATTCCCGGGACAGGGAGGAACTAATGAAAAACTGTTTTTT
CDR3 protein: CASSKFPGQGGTNEKLFF

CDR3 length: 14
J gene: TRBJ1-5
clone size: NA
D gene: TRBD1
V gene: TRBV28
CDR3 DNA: TGTGCCAGCCGCGGTGGCACAGGGGTCCAGCCCCAGCATTTT
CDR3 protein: CASRGGTGVQPQHF

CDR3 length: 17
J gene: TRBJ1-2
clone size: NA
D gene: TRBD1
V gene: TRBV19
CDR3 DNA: TGTGCCAGTAAAGAGACAGGGGCGAATTTTAGGGGCTATGGCTACACCTTC
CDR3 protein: CASKETGANFRGYGYTF

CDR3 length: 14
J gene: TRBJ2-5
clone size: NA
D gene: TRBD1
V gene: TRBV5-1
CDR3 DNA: TGCGCCAGCAGCTATGACAGGGGTGAGGAGACCCAGTACTTC
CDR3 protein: CASSYDRGEETQYF

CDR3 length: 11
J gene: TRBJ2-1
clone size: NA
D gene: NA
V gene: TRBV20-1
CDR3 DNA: TGCAGTGCTAGAGGAGGGAATGAGCAGTTCTTC
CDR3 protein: CSARGGNEQFF

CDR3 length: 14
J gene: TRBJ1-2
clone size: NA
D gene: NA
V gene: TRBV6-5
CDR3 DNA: TGTGCCAGCACCATTGAGACGACAAACTATGGCTACACCTTC
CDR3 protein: CASTIETTNYGYTF

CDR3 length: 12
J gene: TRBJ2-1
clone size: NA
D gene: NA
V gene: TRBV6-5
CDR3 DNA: TGTGCCAGCAGGGCGGTTTACAATGAGCAGTTCTTC
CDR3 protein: CASRAVYNEQFF

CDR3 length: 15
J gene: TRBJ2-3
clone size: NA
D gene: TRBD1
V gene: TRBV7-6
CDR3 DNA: TGTGCCAGCAGCCTCCGGACAGGATCCACAGATACGCAGTATTTT
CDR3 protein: CASSLRTGSTDTQYF

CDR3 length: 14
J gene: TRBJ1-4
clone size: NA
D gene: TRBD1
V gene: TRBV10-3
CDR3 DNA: TGTGCCATCAGAGGACAGGGAAGCTACGAAAAACTGTTTTTT
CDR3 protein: CAIRGQGSYEKLFF

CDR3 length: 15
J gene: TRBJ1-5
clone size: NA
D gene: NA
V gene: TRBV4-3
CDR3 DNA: TGCGCCAGCAGCCAAGATCTGGGAGGCAATCAGCCCCAGCATTTT
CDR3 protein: CASSQDLGGNQPQHF

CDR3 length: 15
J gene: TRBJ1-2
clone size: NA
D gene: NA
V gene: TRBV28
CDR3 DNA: TGTGCCAGCAGTTCGGAGGGCCTTCCCTTCTATGGCTACACCTTC
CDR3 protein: CASSSEGLPFYGYTF

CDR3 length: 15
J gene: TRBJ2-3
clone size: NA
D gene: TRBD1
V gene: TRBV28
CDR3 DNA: TGTGCCAGCAGTACCCGACAGGGGGTCCGCGCTACGCAGTATTTT
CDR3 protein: CASSTRQGVRATQYF

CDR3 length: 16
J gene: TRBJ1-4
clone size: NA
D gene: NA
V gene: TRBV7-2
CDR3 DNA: TGTGCCAGCACCAAAGCCATGGCAGGGGAAGATGAAAAACTGTTTTTT
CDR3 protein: CASTKAMAGEDEKLFF

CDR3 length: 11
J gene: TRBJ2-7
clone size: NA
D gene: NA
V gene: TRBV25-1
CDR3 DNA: TGTGCCAGCCAGTCTGTTTACGAGCAGTACTTC
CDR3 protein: CASQSVYEQYF

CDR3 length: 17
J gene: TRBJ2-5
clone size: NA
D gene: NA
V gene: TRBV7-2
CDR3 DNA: TGTGCCAGCAGCTTAGTGGCTACGGCGGAAATGGGAGAGACCCAGTACTTC
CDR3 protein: CASSLVATAEMGETQYF

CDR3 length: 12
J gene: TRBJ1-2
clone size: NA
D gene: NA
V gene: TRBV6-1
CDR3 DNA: TGTGCCAGCAGTGTCGACAGCTATGGCTACACCTTC
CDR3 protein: CASSVDSYGYTF

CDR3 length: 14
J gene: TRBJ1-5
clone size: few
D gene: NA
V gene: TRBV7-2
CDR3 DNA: TGTGCCAGCAGCTTAGATGGGGTCGTTCAGCCCCAGCATTTT
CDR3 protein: CASSLDGVVQPQHF

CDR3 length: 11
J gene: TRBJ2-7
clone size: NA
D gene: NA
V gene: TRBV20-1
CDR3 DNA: TGCAGTGCTAGACAGGGGTACGAGCAGTACTTC
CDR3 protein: CSARQGYEQYF

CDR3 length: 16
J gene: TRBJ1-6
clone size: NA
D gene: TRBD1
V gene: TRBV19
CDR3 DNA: TGTGCCAGTAGTAGCTCCGGGACAGGGGGTAATTCACCCCTCCACTTT
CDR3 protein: CASSSSGTGGNSPLHF

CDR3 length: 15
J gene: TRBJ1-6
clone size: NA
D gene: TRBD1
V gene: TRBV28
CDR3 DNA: TGTGCCAGCGGACCGGGGGACAGGCATGACTCACCCCTCCACTTT
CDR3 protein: CASGPGDRHDSPLHF

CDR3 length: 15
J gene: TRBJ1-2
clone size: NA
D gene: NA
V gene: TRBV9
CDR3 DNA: TGTGCCAGCAGCCCCGCCGGGGGCGAGAACTATGGCTACACCTTC
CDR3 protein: CASSPAGGENYGYTF

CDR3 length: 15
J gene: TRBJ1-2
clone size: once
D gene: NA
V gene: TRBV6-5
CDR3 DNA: TGTGCCAGCAGTTACTCGGGGGTTTCGGGCGGGACGATCACCTTC
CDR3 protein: CASSYSGVSGGTITF

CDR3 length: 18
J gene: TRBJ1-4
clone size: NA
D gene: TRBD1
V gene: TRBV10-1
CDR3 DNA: TGCGCCAGCAGTGATAGTGACAGGGACAAGTTCCCGGATGAAAAACTGTTTTTT
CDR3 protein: CASSDSDRDKFPDEKLFF

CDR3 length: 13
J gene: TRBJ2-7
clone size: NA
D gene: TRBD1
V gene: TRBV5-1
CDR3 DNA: TGCGCCAGCAGAGGGACAGTTTCGTACGAGCAGTACTTC
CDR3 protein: CASRGTVSYEQYF

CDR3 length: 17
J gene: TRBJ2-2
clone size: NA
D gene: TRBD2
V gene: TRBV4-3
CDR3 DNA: TGCGCCAGCAGCCTCTCAACTAGCGGGGGATACACCGGGGAGCTGTTTTTT
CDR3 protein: CASSLSTSGGYTGELFF

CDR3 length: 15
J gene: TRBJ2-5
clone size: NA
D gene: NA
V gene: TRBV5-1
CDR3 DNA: TGCGCCAGCCTGCAGACAGAGGGGTTTCAAGAGACCCAGTACTTC
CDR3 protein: CASLQTEGFQETQYF

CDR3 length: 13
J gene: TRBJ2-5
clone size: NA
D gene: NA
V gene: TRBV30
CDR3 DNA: TGTGCCTGGAGTGTCCAGCGTCAAGAGACCCAGTACTTC
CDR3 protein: CAWSVQRQETQYF

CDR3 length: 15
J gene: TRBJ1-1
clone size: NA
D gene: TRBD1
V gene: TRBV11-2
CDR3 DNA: TGTGCCAGCAGCCGGGACAGGGGGATGAACACTGAAGCTTTCTTT
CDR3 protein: CASSRDRGMNTEAFF